The TCR beta chain under discussion was sequenced for a study of T cells in Graves' hyperthyroidism and ophthalmopathy. The CDR3 contains 16 residues. Germline V gives CDR1 ENHRY, CDR2 SYGVKD. As concerns this clonotype: The germline gene is not matched at one end of the junction; a read error may be the cause.

Regions amplified from RNA transcripts were the TCR beta CDR3 regions. With the HTBI primer set, the TCR CDR3 went through a first round of RT-PCR. TCRdb reprocessed the multiplex PCR reads with MiXCR, giving one entry per CDR3 protein. The table shows around 580,000 distinct CDR3 sequences, with about half occurring only once. Sequencing was performed on peripheral blood or thyroid tissue (not recorded which). This receptor was taken from a young woman with Graves' hyperthyroidism. V gene TRBV10-3 combines with J gene TRBJ1-2; D remains ambiguous. CDR3 bases: TGTGCCATCAGCCCCGGAGGTACCCCACTATTGTTTGGCTACGCCTTC. Residues: CAISPGGTPLLFGYAF.